This is a list of T cell receptor beta chains from one sample in a study of early T cells in non-severe SARS-CoV-2 infection. One entry per CDR3 protein, called by TCRdb with MiXCR from the 5' RACE reads. This sample yields about 23,000 distinct CDR3 sequences, of which about 5% are seen a single time; approximately 4.2% belongs to the top ten. Sequencing was performed on whole blood. These receptors were taken from an adult who was a healthcare worker with PCR-confirmed SARS-CoV-2 infection or an uninfected control (not recorded which). Both conserved end residues are part of each CDR3. The order of the fields is V gene, D gene, J gene, clone size, CDR3 protein, CDR3 DNA. The D gene is left open where the match is weak. Not every row has a clone size; where given, it reads once, few, many or a size class.

v_call: TRBV2; d_call: NA; j_call: TRBJ2-3; clone_size: NA; cdr3_aa: CASLDGGREDTQYF; cdr3_nt: TGTGCCTCCCTGGACGGGGGGCGTGAAGATACGCAGTATTTT
v_call: TRBV5-1; d_call: TRBD1; j_call: TRBJ1-1; clone_size: NA; cdr3_aa: CASSIRTGANTEAFF; cdr3_nt: TGCGCCAGCAGCATCCGGACAGGAGCGAACACTGAAGCTTTCTTT
v_call: TRBV5-1; d_call: TRBD2; j_call: TRBJ2-1; clone_size: many; cdr3_aa: CASQTAPASGVNEQFF; cdr3_nt: TGCGCCAGCCAGACCGCCCCGGCTAGCGGGGTTAATGAGCAGTTCTTC
v_call: TRBV28; d_call: NA; j_call: TRBJ2-5; clone_size: many; cdr3_aa: CASSLGPGAGLQETQYF; cdr3_nt: TGTGCCAGCAGTTTAGGGCCCGGGGCAGGCCTACAAGAGACCCAGTACTTC
v_call: TRBV4-1; d_call: TRBD1; j_call: TRBJ2-5; clone_size: many; cdr3_aa: CASSPWTGIEETQYF; cdr3_nt: TGCGCCAGCAGCCCATGGACAGGAATTGAAGAGACCCAGTACTTC
v_call: TRBV20-1; d_call: NA; j_call: TRBJ1-5; clone_size: medium-sized; cdr3_aa: CSARETGSNQPQHF; cdr3_nt: TGCAGTGCTAGAGAGACGGGTAGCAATCAGCCCCAGCATTTT
v_call: TRBV6-1; d_call: NA; j_call: TRBJ2-1; clone_size: many; cdr3_aa: CASSEGGFYNEQFF; cdr3_nt: TGTGCCAGCAGTGAAGGGGGGTTCTACAATGAGCAGTTCTTC
v_call: TRBV11-2; d_call: NA; j_call: TRBJ2-3; clone_size: many; cdr3_aa: CASSLGSAGRTDTQYF; cdr3_nt: TGTGCCAGCAGCTTAGGCTCGGCAGGGCGCACAGATACGCAGTATTTT
v_call: TRBV9; d_call: NA; j_call: TRBJ1-6; clone_size: many; cdr3_aa: CASSAKGGSPLHF; cdr3_nt: TGTGCCAGCAGCGCAAAGGGGGGCTCACCCCTCCACTTT
v_call: TRBV29-1; d_call: TRBD1; j_call: TRBJ2-3; clone_size: many; cdr3_aa: CSGDRDTDTQYF; cdr3_nt: TGCAGCGGGGACAGGGACACAGATACGCAGTATTTT
v_call: TRBV6-2/TRBV6-3; d_call: TRBD2; j_call: TRBJ2-1; clone_size: many; cdr3_aa: CASSRRTRQEEQFF; cdr3_nt: TGTGCCAGCAGCCGGCGGACTAGGCAGGAGGAGCAGTTCTTC
v_call: TRBV5-1; d_call: NA; j_call: TRBJ1-6; clone_size: many; cdr3_aa: CASSLEATANSPLHF; cdr3_nt: TGCGCCAGCAGCTTGGAGGCGACAGCTAATTCACCCCTCCACTTT
v_call: TRBV6-2/TRBV6-3; d_call: NA; j_call: TRBJ1-4; clone_size: many; cdr3_aa: CASSWFVREKLFF; cdr3_nt: TGTGCCAGCAGTTGGTTTGTGCGGGAAAAACTGTTTTTT
v_call: TRBV7-7; d_call: TRBD2; j_call: TRBJ2-1; clone_size: many; cdr3_aa: CASSLVAGEYNEQFF; cdr3_nt: TGTGCTAGCAGCTTAGTAGCGGGGGAGTACAATGAGCAGTTCTTC
v_call: TRBV29-1; d_call: NA; j_call: TRBJ1-6; clone_size: NA; cdr3_aa: CSVVVQPGGSPLHF; cdr3_nt: TGCAGCGTTGTTGTACAGCCGGGGGGTTCACCCCTCCACTTT
v_call: TRBV11-2; d_call: NA; j_call: TRBJ2-7; clone_size: many; cdr3_aa: CASRQPTGHLSYEQYF; cdr3_nt: TGTGCCAGCAGACAACCGACGGGACACCTCTCCTACGAGCAGTACTTC
v_call: TRBV20-1; d_call: TRBD2; j_call: TRBJ2-1; clone_size: few; cdr3_aa: CSVSAAGFYNEQFF; cdr3_nt: TGCAGTGTTTCCGCAGCGGGGTTTTACAATGAGCAGTTCTTC